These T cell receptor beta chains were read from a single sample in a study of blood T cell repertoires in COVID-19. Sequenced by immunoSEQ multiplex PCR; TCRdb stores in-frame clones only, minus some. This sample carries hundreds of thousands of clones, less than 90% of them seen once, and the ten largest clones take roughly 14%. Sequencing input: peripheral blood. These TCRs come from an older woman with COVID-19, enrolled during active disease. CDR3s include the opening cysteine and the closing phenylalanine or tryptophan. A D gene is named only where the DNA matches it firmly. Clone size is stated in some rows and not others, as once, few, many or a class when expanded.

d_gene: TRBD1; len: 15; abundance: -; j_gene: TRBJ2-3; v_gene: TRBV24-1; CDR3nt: TGTGCCACCAGTGTTCTCGGGACAGGGGCAGATACGCAGTATTTT; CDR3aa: CATSVLGTGADTQYF
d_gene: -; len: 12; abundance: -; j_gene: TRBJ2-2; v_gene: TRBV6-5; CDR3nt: TGTGGAGGGAGGGGGGACACCGGGGAGCTGTTTTTT; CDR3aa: CGGRGDTGELFF
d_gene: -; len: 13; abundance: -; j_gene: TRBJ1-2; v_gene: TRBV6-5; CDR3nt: TGTGCCAGCAGCGGGGGGGGTGGCTATGGCTACACCTTC; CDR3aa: CASSGGGGYGYTF
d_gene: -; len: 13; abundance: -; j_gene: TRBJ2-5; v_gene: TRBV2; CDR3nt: TGTGCCAGCAGTGACGAGAACCGGGAGACCCAGTACTTC; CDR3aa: CASSDENRETQYF
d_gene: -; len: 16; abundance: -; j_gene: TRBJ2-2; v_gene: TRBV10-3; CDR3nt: TGTGCCATCAGTGAGCCGACCTTGAAGGGGTCCGGGGAGCTGTTTTTT; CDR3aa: CAISEPTLKGSGELFF
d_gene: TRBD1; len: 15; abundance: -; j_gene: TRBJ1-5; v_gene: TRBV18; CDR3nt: TGTGCCAGCTCACCAGGACAGGGTAAAAATCAGCCCCAGCATTTT; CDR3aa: CASSPGQGKNQPQHF
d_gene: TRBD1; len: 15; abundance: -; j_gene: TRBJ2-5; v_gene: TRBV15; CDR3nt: TGTGCCACCAGCAGGGGACAGGGGAGTCCAGAGACCCAGTACTTC; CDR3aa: CATSRGQGSPETQYF
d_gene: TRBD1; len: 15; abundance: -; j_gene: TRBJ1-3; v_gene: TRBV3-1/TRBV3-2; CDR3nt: TGTGCCAGCAGCCCTCAGGGGGCGCGAGGAAACACCATATATTTT; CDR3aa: CASSPQGARGNTIYF
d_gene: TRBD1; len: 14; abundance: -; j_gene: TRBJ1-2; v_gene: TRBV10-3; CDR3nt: TGTGCCATCAGGGGACAGGGTTTTGACTATGGCTACACCTTC; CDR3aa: CAIRGQGFDYGYTF
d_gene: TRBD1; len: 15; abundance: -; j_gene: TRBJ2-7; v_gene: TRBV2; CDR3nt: TGTGCCAGCAGGGAAGGACAGGTCGGGGCCTACGAGCAGTACTTC; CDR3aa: CASREGQVGAYEQYF
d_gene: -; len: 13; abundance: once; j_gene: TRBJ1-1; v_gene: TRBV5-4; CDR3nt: TGTGCCAGCAGCCCCAGCAGGGCCACTGAAGCTTTCTTT; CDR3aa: CASSPSRATEAFF
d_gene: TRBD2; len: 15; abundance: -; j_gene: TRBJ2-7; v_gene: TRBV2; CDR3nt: TGTGCCAGCAGTGATTTGGGGGGGGGCTCCTACGAGCAGTACTTC; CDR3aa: CASSDLGGGSYEQYF
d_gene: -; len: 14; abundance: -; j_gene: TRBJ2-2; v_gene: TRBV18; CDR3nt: TGTGCCAGCTCACCCCGGGGAAACACCGGGGAGCTGTTTTTT; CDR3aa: CASSPRGNTGELFF
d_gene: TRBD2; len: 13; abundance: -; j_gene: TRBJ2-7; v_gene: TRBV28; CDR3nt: TGTGCCAGCAGTTTATCGGGGGGTCGGGAGCAGTACTTC; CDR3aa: CASSLSGGREQYF
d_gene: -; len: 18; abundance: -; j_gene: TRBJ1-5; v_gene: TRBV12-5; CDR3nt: TGTGCTAGTGGTTTGGTACTCGGACAGACGCCTTTCAATCAGCCCCAGCATTTT; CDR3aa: CASGLVLGQTPFNQPQHF
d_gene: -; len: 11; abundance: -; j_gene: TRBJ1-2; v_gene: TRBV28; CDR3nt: TGTGCCAGCCGTGGCGGGGGAAGCTACACCTTC; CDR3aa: CASRGGGSYTF
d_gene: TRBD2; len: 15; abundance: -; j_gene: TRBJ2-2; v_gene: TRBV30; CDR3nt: TGTGCCTGGAGTGTATACAGCGGGGGGGCCGGGGAGCTGTTTTTT; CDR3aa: CAWSVYSGGAGELFF
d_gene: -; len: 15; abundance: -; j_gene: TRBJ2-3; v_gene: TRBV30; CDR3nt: TGTGCCTGGAGTGTGGGTGGAGGACGGACAGATACGCAGTATTTT; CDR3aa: CAWSVGGGRTDTQYF
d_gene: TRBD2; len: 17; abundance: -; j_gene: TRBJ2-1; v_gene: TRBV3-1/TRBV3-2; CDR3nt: TGTGCCAGCAGCCAACCCTGGACTAGCGGGGGAGACAATGAGCAGTTCTTC; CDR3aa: CASSQPWTSGGDNEQFF
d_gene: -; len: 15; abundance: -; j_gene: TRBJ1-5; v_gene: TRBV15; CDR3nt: TGTGCCACCAGCAGAGGATGGTCAGGGGTTCAGCCCCAGCATTTT; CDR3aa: CATSRGWSGVQPQHF
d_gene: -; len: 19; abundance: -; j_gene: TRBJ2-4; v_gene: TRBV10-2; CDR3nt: TGCGCCAGCAGTGAGTCGCATGACTCGGTGGATTCAGCCAAAAACATTCAGTACTTC; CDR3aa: CASSESHDSVDSAKNIQYF
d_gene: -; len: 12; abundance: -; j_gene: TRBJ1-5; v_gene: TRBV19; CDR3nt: TGTGCCAGTAGTGAGGGCTATCAGCCCCAGCATTTT; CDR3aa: CASSEGYQPQHF
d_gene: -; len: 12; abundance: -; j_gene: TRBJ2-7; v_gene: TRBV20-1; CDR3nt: TGCAGTGCTAGTACGGGAACCTACGAGCAGTACTTC; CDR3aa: CSASTGTYEQYF
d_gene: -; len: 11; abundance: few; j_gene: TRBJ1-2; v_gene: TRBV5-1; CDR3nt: TGCGCCAGCAGCTTCGGGGATGGCTACACCTTC; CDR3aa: CASSFGDGYTF
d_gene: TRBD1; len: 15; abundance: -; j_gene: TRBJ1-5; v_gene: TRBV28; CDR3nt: TGTGCCAGCATTTACACAGGGGGCGTTTATCAGCCCCAGCATTTT; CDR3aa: CASIYTGGVYQPQHF
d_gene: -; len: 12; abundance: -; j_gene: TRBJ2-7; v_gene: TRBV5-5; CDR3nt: TGTGCCAGCAGCGACATCTCCTACGAGCAGTACTTC; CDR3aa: CASSDISYEQYF
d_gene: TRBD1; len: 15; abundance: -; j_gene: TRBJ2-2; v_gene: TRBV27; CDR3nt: TGTGCCAGCAGTCGACAGGGGACCGACACCGGGGAGCTGTTTTTT; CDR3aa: CASSRQGTDTGELFF
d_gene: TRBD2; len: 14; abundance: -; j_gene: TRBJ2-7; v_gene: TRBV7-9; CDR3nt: TGTGCCAGCAGCTCCACCCTGACAGCGGGGAAGAGGTACTTC; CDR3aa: CASSSTLTAGKRYF
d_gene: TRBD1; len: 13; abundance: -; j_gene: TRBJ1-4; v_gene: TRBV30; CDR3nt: TGTGCCTGGGACCGGGACAGTCGAGAAAAACTGTTTTTT; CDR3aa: CAWDRDSREKLFF
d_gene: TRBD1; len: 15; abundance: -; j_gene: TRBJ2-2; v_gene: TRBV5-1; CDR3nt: TGCGCCAGCAGCCATGGACAGGGGGGCACCGGGGAGCTGTTTTTT; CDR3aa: CASSHGQGGTGELFF
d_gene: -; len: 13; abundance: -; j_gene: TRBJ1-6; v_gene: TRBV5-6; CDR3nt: TGTGCCAGCAGACTAAACGGGGAATCACCCCTCCACTTT; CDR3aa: CASRLNGESPLHF
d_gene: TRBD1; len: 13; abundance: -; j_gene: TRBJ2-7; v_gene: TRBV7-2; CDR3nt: TGTGCCAGCTGCTTCCAGGGGGCCTACGAGCAGTACTTC; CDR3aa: CASCFQGAYEQYF
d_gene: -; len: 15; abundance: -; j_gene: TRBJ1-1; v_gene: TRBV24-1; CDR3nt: TGTGCCACCAGTGATTCGACGGGGGGGGACACTGAAGCTTTCTTT; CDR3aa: CATSDSTGGDTEAFF
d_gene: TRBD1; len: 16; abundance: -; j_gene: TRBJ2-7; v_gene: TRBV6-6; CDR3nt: TGTGCCAGCAGTTACCCCCGACAGGGGATCGCGTACGAGCAGTACTTC; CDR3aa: CASSYPRQGIAYEQYF
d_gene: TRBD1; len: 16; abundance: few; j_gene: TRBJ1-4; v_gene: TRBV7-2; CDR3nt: TGTGCCAGCAGCCCCTATCAGGGGGCAACTAATGAAAAACTGTTTTTT; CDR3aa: CASSPYQGATNEKLFF
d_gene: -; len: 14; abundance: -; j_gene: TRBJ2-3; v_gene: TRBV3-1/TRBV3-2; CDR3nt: TGTGCCAGCAGCCAAAAACCGGGGACAGATACGCAGTATTTT; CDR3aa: CASSQKPGTDTQYF
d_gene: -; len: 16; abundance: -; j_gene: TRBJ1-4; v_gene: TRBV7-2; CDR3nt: TGTGCCAGCAGCGCCCAACCACTGGGGGCTGGGGAAAAACTGTTTTTT; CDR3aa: CASSAQPLGAGEKLFF
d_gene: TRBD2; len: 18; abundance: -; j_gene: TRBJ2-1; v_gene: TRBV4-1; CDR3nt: TGCGCCAGCAGCCAAGGGGCTGCCAGCGGGGGACTACACAATGAGCAGTTCTTC; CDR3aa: CASSQGAASGGLHNEQFF
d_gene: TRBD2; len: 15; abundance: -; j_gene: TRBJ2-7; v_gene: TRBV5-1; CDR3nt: TGCGCCAGCAGCGGTGGCGGGGGGCCTACCTACGAGCAGTACTTC; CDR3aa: CASSGGGGPTYEQYF
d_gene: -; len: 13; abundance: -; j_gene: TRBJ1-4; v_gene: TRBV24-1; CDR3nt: TGTGCCACATCAGGCAGGGGTAACGAAAAACTGTTTTTT; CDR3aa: CATSGRGNEKLFF
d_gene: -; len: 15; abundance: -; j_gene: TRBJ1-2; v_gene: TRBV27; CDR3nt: TGTGCCAGCAGTCCGGACACCGGATTAGCCTATGGCTACACCTTC; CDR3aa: CASSPDTGLAYGYTF
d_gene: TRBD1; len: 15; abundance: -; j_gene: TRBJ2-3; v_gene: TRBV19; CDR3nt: TGTGCCAGTAGTAAGGGACAGCAAGTCACAGATACGCAGTATTTT; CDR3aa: CASSKGQQVTDTQYF
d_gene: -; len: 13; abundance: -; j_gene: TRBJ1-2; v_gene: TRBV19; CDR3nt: TGTGCCAGTAGTAGGGAGCAAAGCTATGGCTACACCTTC; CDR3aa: CASSREQSYGYTF
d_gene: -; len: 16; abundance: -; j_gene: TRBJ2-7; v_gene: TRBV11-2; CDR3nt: TGTGCCAGCAGCTCGGGGACAAGCGGCCCCAACCACGAGCAGTACTTC; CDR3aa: CASSSGTSGPNHEQYF
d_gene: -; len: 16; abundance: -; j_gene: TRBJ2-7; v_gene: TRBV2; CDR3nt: TGTGCCAGCAGTGTGGAGGCAGTAAGACCCTCAGTCGAGCAGTACTTC; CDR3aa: CASSVEAVRPSVEQYF
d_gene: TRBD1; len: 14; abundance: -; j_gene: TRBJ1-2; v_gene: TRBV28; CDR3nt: TGTGCCAGCAGTCTTGAGGACAGGGGCTATGGCTACACCTTC; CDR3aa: CASSLEDRGYGYTF
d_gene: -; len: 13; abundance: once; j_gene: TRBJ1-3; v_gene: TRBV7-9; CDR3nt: TGTGCCAGCAGCTTAGAACAGGGAAACACCATATATTTT; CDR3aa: CASSLEQGNTIYF
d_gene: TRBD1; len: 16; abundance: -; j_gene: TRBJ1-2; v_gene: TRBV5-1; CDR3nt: TGCGCCAGCAGCTACGCCCGACAGGGACCAGACTATGGCTACACCTTC; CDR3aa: CASSYARQGPDYGYTF
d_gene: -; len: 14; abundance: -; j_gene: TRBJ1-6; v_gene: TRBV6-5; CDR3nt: TGTGCCAGCAGATTAGGAGCCTCTAATTCACCCCTCCACTTT; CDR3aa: CASRLGASNSPLHF
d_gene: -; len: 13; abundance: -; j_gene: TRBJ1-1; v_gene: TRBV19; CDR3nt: TGTGCCAGTAGTACGACACTTAACACTGAAGCTTTCTTT; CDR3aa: CASSTTLNTEAFF
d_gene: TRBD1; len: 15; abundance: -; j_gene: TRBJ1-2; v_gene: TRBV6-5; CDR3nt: TGTGCCAGCAGCCCCGGGACAGGGGGACTATATGGCTACACCTTC; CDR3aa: CASSPGTGGLYGYTF
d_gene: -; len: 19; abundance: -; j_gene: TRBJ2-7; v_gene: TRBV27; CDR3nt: TGTGCCAGCAGTTTATACCTGGGCGGGGTCGGGCGGACGGTCTACGAGCAGTACTTC; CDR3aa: CASSLYLGGVGRTVYEQYF
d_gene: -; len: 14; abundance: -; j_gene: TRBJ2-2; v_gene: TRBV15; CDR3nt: TGTGCCACCAGCAGAGAAGTGGGGGCGTCGGAGCTGTTTTTT; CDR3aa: CATSREVGASELFF
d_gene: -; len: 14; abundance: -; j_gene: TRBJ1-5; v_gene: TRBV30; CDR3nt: TGTGCCTGGAGTGTATCAGGCTTTAATCAGCCCCAGCATTTT; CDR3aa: CAWSVSGFNQPQHF
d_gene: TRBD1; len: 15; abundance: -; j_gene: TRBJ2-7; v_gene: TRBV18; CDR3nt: TGTGCCAGCTCACCTACTGGGACAGGGGCTCACGAGCAGTACTTC; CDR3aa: CASSPTGTGAHEQYF
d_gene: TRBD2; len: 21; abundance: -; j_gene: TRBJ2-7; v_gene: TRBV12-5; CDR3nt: TGTGCTAGTGGTTTGGTAGTAATGGGACAGAGGACTAGCGGTGGGTCCTACGAGCAGTACTTC; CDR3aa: CASGLVVMGQRTSGGSYEQYF
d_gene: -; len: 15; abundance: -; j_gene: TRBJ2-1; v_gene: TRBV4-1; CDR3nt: TGCGCCAGCAGCCAAGATGCGGCACCTTACAATGAGCAGTTCTTC; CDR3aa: CASSQDAAPYNEQFF
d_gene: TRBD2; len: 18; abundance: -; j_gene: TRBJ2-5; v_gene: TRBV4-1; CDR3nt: TGCGCCAGCAGCCAAGGTTCCTCGACTAGCGGGATTCAAGAGACCCAGTACTTC; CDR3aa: CASSQGSSTSGIQETQYF
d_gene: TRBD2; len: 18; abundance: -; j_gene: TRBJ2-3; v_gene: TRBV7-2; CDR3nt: TGTGCCAGCAGCTTATGGGGCAGCGGGGGGGGTTATTCAGATACGCAGTATTTT; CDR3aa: CASSLWGSGGGYSDTQYF
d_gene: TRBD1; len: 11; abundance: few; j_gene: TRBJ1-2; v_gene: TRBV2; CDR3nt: TGTGCCACCACCCAGGGACAGCCTGGCACCTTC; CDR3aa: CATTQGQPGTF